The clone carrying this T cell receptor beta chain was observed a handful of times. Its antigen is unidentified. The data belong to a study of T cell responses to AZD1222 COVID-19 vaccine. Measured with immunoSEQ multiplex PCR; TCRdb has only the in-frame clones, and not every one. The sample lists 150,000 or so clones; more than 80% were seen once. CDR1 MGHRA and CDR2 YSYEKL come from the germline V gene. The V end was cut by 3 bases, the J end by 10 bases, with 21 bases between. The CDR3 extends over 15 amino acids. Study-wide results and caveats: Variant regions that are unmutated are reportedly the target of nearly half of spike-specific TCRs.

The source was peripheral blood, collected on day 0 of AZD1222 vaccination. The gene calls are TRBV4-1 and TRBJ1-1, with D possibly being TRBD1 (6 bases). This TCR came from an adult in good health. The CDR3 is CASSQARDIGVPAFF. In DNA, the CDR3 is TGCGCCAGCAGCCAGGCCCGGGACATCGGGGTTCCAGCTTTCTTT.